The next 27 T cell receptor beta chains were all read from a single sample in a study of PD-1 blockade in classical Hodgkin lymphoma. Time point reported: cycle 4 day 1 (C4D1), after 6 weeks of nivolumab. Every patient had relapsed following autologous stem cell transplantation, and cohorts differed in brentuximab vedotin exposure. Clones were read by immunoSEQ multiplex PCR, and TCRdb kept only the in-frame ones, dropping some. Counted here are around 92,000 clones, under 85% occurring once; the ten biggest clones make up 15% to 20%. The starting material was peripheral blood mononuclear cells (PBMCs), obtained before the fourth cycle of nivolumab. The receptors were sampled from a human donor with classical Hodgkin lymphoma.

The chain couples TRBV30 to TRBJ1-2; D is perhaps TRBD1 (6 bases). The CDR3 contains 13 residues. With 5 bases removed from V and 7 bases from J, the gap between germline ends came to 17 bases. Germline V gene data show CDR1 as GTSNPN and CDR2 as SVGIG (reference sequence). CDR3 bases: TGTGCCTGGTCCGGGGGCGGGGATTTTGGCTACACCTTC. Protein: CAWSGGGDFGYTF.

The rearrangement uses TRBV14 and TRBJ2-3, with 9 bases lining up with TRBD1. CDR1 and CDR2 (germline): SGHDN, FVKESK. V shed 1 base, J shed 1 base, and the junction held 0 bases outside the gene matches. CDR3 length equals 15 residues. The CDR3 DNA follows: TGTGCCAGCAGCCAAGGGGACAGGGGCACAGATACGCAGTATTTT. As protein: CASSQGDRGTDTQYF.

This clone was detected only once. The chain is built from TRBV18 and TRBJ2-7, with a weak D call TRBD2 (6 bases). CDR3 length equals 14 residues. The germline gives CDR1 KGHSH, CDR2 LQKENI. Trimming left V 2 bases short and J 2 bases short, with 10 bases between. The CDR3 region has the DNA TGTGCCAGCTCACCAGGCGGGATTCCCTACGAGCAGTACTTC. This codes for CASSPGGIPYEQYF.

This clone was counted a single time. The chain uses TRBV30 and TRBJ2-7; 11 positions agree with TRBD1. V dropped 2 bases and J dropped 7; count of bases not matched to a gene: 10. The CDR3 sequence is 15 residues long. Germline lookup yields CDR1 GTSNPN and CDR2 SVGIG (reference sequence). CDR3 region: CAWSQPGQGAGEQYF. The DNA for the CDR3 is TGTGCCTGGAGTCAACCCGGACAGGGGGCGGGTGAGCAGTACTTC.

CDR3 region: CASSGYYGKQYF. CDR3 coding DNA: TGTGCCAGCAGTGGCTACTACGGGAAGCAGTACTTC. This chain uses TRBV2 with TRBJ2-7, with D perhaps matching TRBD2 (5 bases). This CDR3 is 12 amino acids long. Germline V lookup: CDR1 SNHLY, CDR2 FYNNEI. Between the trimmed V and J ends, which lost 4 bases and 8 bases, there was a span of 12 bases.

In this sample, this clone turned up a few times. This chain joins TRBV11-2 and TRBJ2-7; no reliable D call. Germline CDR1 reads SGHAT; CDR2 reads FQNNGV. Trimming shortened V by 0 bases and J by 3 bases, and 12 bases separated the two germline ends. CDR3 length equals 15 residues. This CDR3 is CASSLDLPDYYEQYF. The CDR3 bases are TGTGCCAGCAGCTTAGACCTCCCGGATTACTACGAGCAGTACTTC.

The CDR3 nucleotides are TGTGCCAGCAGCCCCTCATGGGGGGACACTGAAGCTTTCTTT. It codes for CASSPSWGDTEAFF. The V gene is TRBV7-2, the J gene TRBJ1-1; TRBD1 might be the D (5 bases). The V end was cut by 5 bases, the J end by 3 bases, with 13 bases between. CDR1 and CDR2 (germline): SGHTA, FQGNSA. The CDR3 is made up of 14 amino acids.

This clone is a singleton in its sample. The J gene is TRBJ1-1, the V gene TRBV30, with TRBD1 matching 7 bases. Germline CDR1 reads GTSNPN; CDR2 reads SVGIG (reference sequence). The CDR3 has 16 residues. V was clipped by 0 bases and J by 0 bases; unmatched bases: 7. The CDR3 is CAWSVLGTVMNTEAFF. For the CDR3, the DNA is TGTGCCTGGAGTGTACTAGGGACAGTTATGAACACTGAAGCTTTCTTT.

The chain links TRBV28 to TRBJ2-7; TRBD2 aligns across 10 bases. Looked up from germline, CDR1 is MDHEN and CDR2 is SYDVKM. The CDR3 sequence is 15 residues long. V was clipped by 5 bases and J by 4 bases; unmatched bases: 8. The CDR3 sequence: CASSQPSGRIYEQYF. CDR3 nucleotide sequence: TGTGCCAGCAGTCAACCTAGCGGGAGAATTTACGAGCAGTACTTC.

The J gene is TRBJ1-5, the V gene TRBV6-6; TRBD1 matches at 9 bases. The CDR3 has 13 amino acids. After removal of 6 bases from V and 8 bases from J, the junction contained 5 bases not matched to a gene. Germline CDR1 reads MNHNY; CDR2 reads SVGAGI (reference sequence). CDR3 residues: CASSLDRGKPQHF. The DNA for the CDR3 is TGTGCCAGCAGCCTCGACAGGGGGAAGCCCCAGCATTTT.

The chain links TRBV5-6 to TRBJ2-7; D is possibly TRBD1 (6 bases). The CDR3 consists of 13 residues. V was shortened by 0 bases and J by 4 bases, with 8 bases between the two germline ends. CDR1 is SGHDT and CDR2 is YYEEEE in the germline V gene. DNA of the CDR3: TGTGCCAGCAGCTTGGTGGGGACATACGAGCAGTACTTC. Its protein product is CASSLVGTYEQYF.

The V call is TRBV25-1, the J call TRBJ1-6; no definite D call. CDR1 and CDR2 from the germline V gene are MGHDK and SYGVNS. Trimming pared 6 bases from V and 4 bases from J, leaving 4 bases between. The CDR3 is 12 amino acids. This CDR3 is CASSLYNSPLHF. The DNA of the CDR3 is TGTGCCAGCAGCCTATATAATTCACCCCTCCACTTT.

The chain couples TRBV15 to TRBJ2-3; possible D gene TRBD2, 7 bases. CDR1 and CDR2 (germline): LNHNV, YYDKDF (reference sequence). V lost 2 bases to trimming and J lost 5 bases, with 11 bases between them. This CDR3 has 14 amino acids. CDR3 region: CATSRRGAGDTQYF. CDR3 DNA: TGTGCCACCAGCAGACGGGGGGCGGGAGATACGCAGTATTTT.

The chain carries TRBV19 and TRBJ2-5, with D perhaps TRBD1 or TRBD2 (5 bases each). The V gene lost 6 bases and the J gene lost 4 bases, with 18 bases spanning the gap. Germline V gives CDR1 LNHDA, CDR2 SQIVND (reference sequence). The CDR3 consists of 15 residues. The CDR3 spells CASSLWDDPRETQYF. The CDR3 DNA reads TGTGCCAGTAGCCTTTGGGACGATCCTCGAGAGACCCAGTACTTC.

This chain joins TRBV18 and TRBJ2-5, with 8 bases identical to TRBD1. Per the germline V gene, CDR1 is KGHSH and CDR2 is LQKENI. This CDR3 is built from 14 residues. J was trimmed by 2 bases and V by 3 bases; bases with no gene match: 2. The CDR3 reads CASSPRGQQETQYF. CDR3 DNA: TGTGCCAGCTCACCCAGGGGGCAGCAAGAGACCCAGTACTTC.

The chain joins TRBV5-4 to TRBJ2-1; TRBD2 matches 9 bases. The length of the CDR3 is 17 residues. The V segment lost 2 bases and the J segment 8 bases; nucleotides outside the gene matches: 14. The germline CDR1 and CDR2 sequences are SGHNT and YYREEE (reference sequence). Written as DNA, the CDR3 is TGTGCCAGCAGCTTCTTAACGGTAGCGGGAGTCCCACATGAGCAGTTCTTC. It codes for CASSFLTVAGVPHEQFF.

This sequence joins TRBV5-4 and TRBJ2-3, with D possibly TRBD1 on 5 matching bases. The CDR3 sequence is 16 residues long. Germline V gene lookup returns CDR1 SGHNT and CDR2 YYREEE (reference sequence). The V end was cut by 4 bases, the J end by 4 bases, with 19 bases between. The CDR3: CASSPQGARAADTQYF. The CDR3 bases are TGTGCCAGCAGCCCCCAGGGCGCCAGGGCGGCAGATACGCAGTATTTT.

A single count supports this clone. The CDR3 region is CASSQGPSVYEQYF. The CDR3 DNA follows: TGCGCCAGCAGCCAAGGACCTAGCGTCTACGAGCAGTACTTC. The J gene is TRBJ2-5, the V gene TRBV4-1, with D possibly matching TRBD2 (6 bases). The J call may be in error: the DNA end matches TRBJ2-7 better. The CDR3 loop spans 14 amino acids. Per the germline V gene, CDR1 is MGHRA and CDR2 is YSYEKL.

This clone was counted a few times. The chain carries TRBV2 and TRBJ1-2, with D tentatively TRBD1 (6 bases). The V end was cut by 6 bases, the J end by 4 bases, with 18 bases between. Germline loops: CDR1 SNHLY, CDR2 FYNNEI. The CDR3 is 15 amino acids. CDR3 nucleotide sequence: TGTGCCAGCAGGGGCAGGGAGGTAGGGGGCTATGGCTACACCTTC. This encodes CASRGREVGGYGYTF. The full variable domain, with the rest looked up from reference TRBV2 and TRBJ1-2, is EPEVTQTPSHQVTQMGQEVILRCVPISNHLYFYWYRQILGQKVEFLVSFYNNEISEKSEIFDDQFSVERPDGSNFTLKIRSTKLEDSAMYFCASRGREVGGYGYTFGSGTRLTVV.

This chain uses TRBV18 with TRBJ2-2; 9 bases are a match to TRBD1. This CDR3 comprises 16 residues. V shed 2 bases, J shed 4 bases, and the junction held 5 bases outside the gene matches. Germline loops: CDR1 KGHSH, CDR2 LQKENI. CDR3 loop: CASSPGTGRSTGELFF. For the CDR3, the DNA is TGTGCCAGCTCACCAGGGACAGGGCGTTCCACCGGGGAGCTGTTTTTT.

The chain employs TRBV18 and TRBJ1-4; D might be TRBD1 (6 bases). With 5 bases removed from V and 4 bases from J, the gap between germline ends came to 11 bases. The CDR3 extends over 14 amino acids. The germline gives CDR1 KGHSH, CDR2 LQKENI. In DNA, the CDR3 is TGTGCCAGCTCAGAACAGGGAATTAATGAAAAACTGTTTTTT. This codes for CASSEQGINEKLFF.

The J gene is TRBJ2-1, the V gene TRBV9, with 7 bases aligning to TRBD2. J was trimmed by 3 bases and V by 3 bases; bases with no gene match: 3. The CDR3 totals 14 residues. Germline V gives CDR1 SGDLS, CDR2 YYNGEE. The CDR3 protein is CASSASGIYNEQFF. Here the CDR3 DNA reads TGTGCCAGCAGCGCCAGCGGGATCTACAATGAGCAGTTCTTC.

The chain recombines TRBV7-9 with TRBJ2-3; TRBD2 is a possible D gene (6 bases). Trimming left V 4 bases short and J 4 bases short, with 21 bases between. The CDR3 covers 17 residues. The germline V gene has CDR1 SEHNR and CDR2 FQNEAQ (reference sequence). CDR3 nucleotide sequence: TGTGCCAGCAGCTCCAGAGGCCTAGCGCCATTCTCAGATACGCAGTATTTT. This translates into CASSSRGLAPFSDTQYF. The whole variable domain, remainder taken from reference TRBV7-9 and TRBJ2-3, is DTGVSQNPRHKITKRGQNVTFRCDPISEHNRLYWYRQTLGQGPEFLTYFQNEAQLEKSRLLSDRFSAERPKGSFSTLEIQRTEQGDSAMYLCASSSRGLAPFSDTQYFGPGTRLTVL.

This clone came up once. The genes are TRBV7-9 and TRBJ2-7; 9 bases align to TRBD2. This CDR3 contains 14 residues. Germline CDR1 and CDR2: SEHNR and FQNEAQ (reference sequence). With V trimmed by 5 bases and J by 3 bases, 5 bases remained unmatched. The CDR3 protein is CASSRLAELYEQYF. For the CDR3, the DNA is TGTGCCAGCAGCAGACTAGCGGAACTCTACGAGCAGTACTTC. Full variable domain (missing parts from reference TRBV7-9 and TRBJ2-7): DTGVSQNPRHKITKRGQNVTFRCDPISEHNRLYWYRQTLGQGPEFLTYFQNEAQLEKSRLLSDRFSAERPKGSFSTLEIQRTEQGDSAMYLCASSRLAELYEQYFGPGTRLTVT.

This clone appeared once. This chain connects TRBV5-1 to TRBJ2-1, with D uncertain. Germline CDR1 is SGHRS and CDR2 is YFSETQ. Trimming pared 0 bases from V and 0 bases from J, leaving 7 bases between. The CDR3 is 15 amino acids. The CDR3 DNA follows: TGCGCCAGCAGCTTGGGGCCTAGCTCCTACAATGAGCAGTTCTTC. It specifies CASSLGPSSYNEQFF.

The V call is TRBV15, the J call TRBJ2-7; the D gene is possibly TRBD1 (6 bases). The CDR3 has 15 residues. The V and J ends lost 2 bases and 2 bases respectively, with 13 bases between them. CDR1 is LNHNV and CDR2 is YYDKDF in the germline V gene (reference sequence). DNA of the CDR3: TGTGCCACCAGCAGATCAGGGGCGCCCACCTACGAGCAGTACTTC. This sequence encodes CATSRSGAPTYEQYF. Supplemented by reference TRBV15 and TRBJ2-7, the full variable domain reads DAMVIQNPRYQVTQFGKPVTLSCSQTLNHNVMYWYQQKSSQAPKLLFHYYDKDFNNEADTPDNFQSRRPNTSFCFLDIRSPGLGDTAMYLCATSRSGAPTYEQYFGPGTRLTVT.

This clone was seen a single time. The V gene is TRBV6-1, the J gene TRBJ1-4, with unresolved D. V was trimmed by 3 bases and J by 8 bases, leaving 10 bases between them. This CDR3 has 13 residues. CDR1 MNHNS and CDR2 SASEGT come from the germline V gene. The CDR3 DNA follows: TGTGCCAGCAGTGAGGTCTGGGAGGAAAAACTGTTTTTT. It is translated as CASSEVWEEKLFF.